This TCR beta chain was documented in a study of shared clonotypes between healthy human individuals. General study findings and limits: It was only blood that was sampled, and tissue repertoires likely differ.

The donor population consisted of healthy HIV-negative adults with no recent acute infections or vaccinations. CD8 memory was a combination that joined CD45RO+ cells with CCR7-negative CD45RA+ TemRA cells. Germline CDR1 reads SNHLY; CDR2 reads FYNNEI. The CDR3 length is 13 residues. Trimming shortened V by 6 bases and J by 2 bases, and 10 bases separated the two germline ends. Authors' analysis steps: ImmunoSEQ gave junction-only sequences without quality scores, so filtering differed. Data came from immunoSEQ multiplex PCR; TCRdb stores just in-frame clones and leaves some out. From that table come the V and J calls and clone size; the DNA was used to work out D and trimming. The table records around 100,000 clones, less than 80% of them present only once. This clone was observed a single time. Antigen unknown.

This clonotype originated in a man aged 25-45 years in good health. The chain uses TRBV2 and TRBJ2-5; the D gene is possibly TRBD2 (5 bases). The sequencing sample was made of memory CD8+ T cells sorted from blood. The sample's subset: CD45RO+ cells pooled with CCR7-negative TemRA cells. The CDR3 is CASSGELQETQYF. CDR3 sequence (DNA): TGTGCCAGCAGCGGGGAGCTACAAGAGACCCAGTACTTC.